The TCR beta chain described here comes from a study of blood T cells in healthy people across ages. Study-wide points: Per million T cells, TCR beta diversity dropped roughly linearly as age increased. Long-lived donors exceeded aged donors in naive CD4+ cells and diversity.

Looked up from germline, CDR1 is DFQATT and CDR2 is SNEGSKA (reference sequence). The CDR3 has 15 amino acids. With regard to this clonotype: The antigen is undetermined.

Primers used in a second PCR of roughly 6 to 11 cycles were a sample-barcoded 5' primer and a J-beta primer mix. MiXCR was run by TCRdb on the 5' RACE reads, yielding one entry per CDR3 protein. The data show 800,000 or so distinct CDR3 sequences, approximately 25% seen once. This same sample was also part of a study on T cells of mothers and their children.

This rearrangement joins TRBV20-1 to TRBJ2-5, with 11 bases fitting TRBD2. The closer fit of TRBJ2-1 to the DNA end suggests the J call may be wrong. The clonotype originates from a boy aged 5-17 years in good health. What was sequenced was blood. The chain's CDR3 is CSAPNLAGGAYEQFF. CDR3 in DNA: TGCAGTGCTCCCAACCTAGCGGGGGGCGCCTATGAGCAGTTCTTC.